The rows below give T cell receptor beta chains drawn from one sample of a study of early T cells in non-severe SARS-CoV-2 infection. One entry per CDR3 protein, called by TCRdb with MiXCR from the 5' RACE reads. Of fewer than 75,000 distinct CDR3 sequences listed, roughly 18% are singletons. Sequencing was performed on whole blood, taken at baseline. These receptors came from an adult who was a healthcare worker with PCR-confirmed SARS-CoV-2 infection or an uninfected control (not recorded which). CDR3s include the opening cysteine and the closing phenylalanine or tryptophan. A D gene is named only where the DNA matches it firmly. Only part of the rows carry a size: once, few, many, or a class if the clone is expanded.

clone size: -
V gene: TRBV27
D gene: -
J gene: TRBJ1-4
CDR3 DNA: TGTGCCAGCAGAGTGGGTTGGTCTGCTAGTCAAAAACTGTTTTTT
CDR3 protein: CASRVGWSASQKLFF

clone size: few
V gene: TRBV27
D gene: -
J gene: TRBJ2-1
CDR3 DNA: TGTGCCAGCAGTTTACGCGGATTCACAGACAATGAGCAGTTCTTC
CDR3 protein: CASSLRGFTDNEQFF

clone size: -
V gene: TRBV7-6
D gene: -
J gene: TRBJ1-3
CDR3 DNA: TGTGCCAGCAGCCTGACAGATTCTGGAAACACCATATATTTT
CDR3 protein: CASSLTDSGNTIYF

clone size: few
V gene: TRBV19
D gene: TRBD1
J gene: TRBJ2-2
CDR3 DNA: TGTGCCAGTACAGACAGGGGGCACGAGAACACCGGGGAGCTGTTTTTT
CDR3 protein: CASTDRGHENTGELFF

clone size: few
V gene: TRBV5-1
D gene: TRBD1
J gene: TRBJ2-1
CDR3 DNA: TGCGCCAGCAGCTGGTACCGGGACAGGGCGGTTTCCAATGAGCAGTTCTTC
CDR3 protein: CASSWYRDRAVSNEQFF

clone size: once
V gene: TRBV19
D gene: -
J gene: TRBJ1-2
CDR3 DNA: TGTGCCAGTAGTATTAGCGGGGGCGACTATGGCTACACCTTC
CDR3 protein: CASSISGGDYGYTF

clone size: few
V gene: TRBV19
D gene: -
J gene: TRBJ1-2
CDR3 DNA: TGTGCCAGTAGTATATTTCTCGGTTATGGCTACACCTTC
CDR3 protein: CASSIFLGYGYTF

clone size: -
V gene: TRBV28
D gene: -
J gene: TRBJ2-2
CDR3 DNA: TGTGCCAGCATCGAAGGAACGAACACCGGGGAGCTGTTTTTT
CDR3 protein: CASIEGTNTGELFF

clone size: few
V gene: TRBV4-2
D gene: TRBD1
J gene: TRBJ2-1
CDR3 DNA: TGTGCCAGCAGCCATACGACAGGGGGCGCTTTCAATGAGCAGTTCTTC
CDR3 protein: CASSHTTGGAFNEQFF

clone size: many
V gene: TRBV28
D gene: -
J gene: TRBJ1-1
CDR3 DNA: TGTGCCAGCATTCTCCAACAGGGTCAAGCTTTCTTT
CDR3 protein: CASILQQGQAFF

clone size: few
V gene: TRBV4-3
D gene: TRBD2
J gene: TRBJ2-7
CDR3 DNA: TGCGCCAGCAGCCAAGATTGGCTAGCGGGATACGAGCAGTACTTC
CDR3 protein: CASSQDWLAGYEQYF

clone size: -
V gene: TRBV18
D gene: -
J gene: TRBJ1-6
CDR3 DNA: TGTGCCAGCTCACCACCTAGGGGGTCTTCACCCCTCCACTTT
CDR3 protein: CASSPPRGSSPLHF

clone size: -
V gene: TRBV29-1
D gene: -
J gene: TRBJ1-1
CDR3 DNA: TGCAGCGTTGACGGGGGGCGAGGAAACACTGAAGCTTTCTTT
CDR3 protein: CSVDGGRGNTEAFF

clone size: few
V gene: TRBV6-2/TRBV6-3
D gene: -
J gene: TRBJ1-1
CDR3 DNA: TGTGCCAGCAGTTACTCGGGGGGGGCTGGCACTGAAGCTTTCTTT
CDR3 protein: CASSYSGGAGTEAFF

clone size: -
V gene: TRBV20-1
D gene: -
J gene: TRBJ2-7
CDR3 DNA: TGCAGTGCGAAAGGGCTCCGAGCCTACGAGCAGTACTTC
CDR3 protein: CSAKGLRAYEQYF

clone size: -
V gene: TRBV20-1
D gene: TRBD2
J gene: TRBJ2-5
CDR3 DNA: TGCAGTGCTAGCGGGAGGCCCTTCGAGGCGACCCAGTACTTC
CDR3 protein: CSASGRPFEATQYF

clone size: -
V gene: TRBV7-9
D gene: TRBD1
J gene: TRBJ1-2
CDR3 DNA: TGTGCCAGCAGCCTACGCGAATTCCGACAGGGCGATGGCTACACCTTC
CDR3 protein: CASSLREFRQGDGYTF

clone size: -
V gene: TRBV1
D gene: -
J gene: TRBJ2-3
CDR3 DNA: TGCACCAGCAGCCAAGATCTCGGGACTAGGGGCACAGATACGCAGTATTTT
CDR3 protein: CTSSQDLGTRGTDTQYF

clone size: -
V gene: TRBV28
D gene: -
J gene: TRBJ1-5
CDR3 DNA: TGTGCCAGCAGTTTAACTGGGTACCAGCCCCAGCATTTT
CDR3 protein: CASSLTGYQPQHF

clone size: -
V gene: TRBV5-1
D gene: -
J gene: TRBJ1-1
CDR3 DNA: TGCGCCAGCAGCTTCGGCATTGGCACTGAAGCTTTCTTT
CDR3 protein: CASSFGIGTEAFF

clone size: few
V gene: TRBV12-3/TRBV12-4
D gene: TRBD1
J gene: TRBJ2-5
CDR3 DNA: TGTGCCAGCAGTCCGGGGGACAGGATGGGGGAGACCCAGTACTTC
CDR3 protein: CASSPGDRMGETQYF

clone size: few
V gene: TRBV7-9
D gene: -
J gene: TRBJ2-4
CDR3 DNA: TGTGCCAGCAGACAAGGGGAGGTAGAAAACATTCAGTACTTC
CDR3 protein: CASRQGEVENIQYF

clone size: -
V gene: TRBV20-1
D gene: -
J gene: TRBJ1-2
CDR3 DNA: TGCAGTGCTAGAGATCTGGCAGTAGGGTATGGCTACACCTTC
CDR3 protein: CSARDLAVGYGYTF

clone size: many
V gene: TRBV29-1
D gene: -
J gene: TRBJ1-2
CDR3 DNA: TGCAGCGGAACAGGGACGGGGGCTGGCTACACCTTC
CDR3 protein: CSGTGTGAGYTF

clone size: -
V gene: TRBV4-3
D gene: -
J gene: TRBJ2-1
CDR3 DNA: TGCGCCAGCAGCCAAATGGTCGTTTCCAATGAGCAGTTCTTC
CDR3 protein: CASSQMVVSNEQFF

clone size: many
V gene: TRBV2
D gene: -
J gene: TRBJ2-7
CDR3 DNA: TGTGCCAGCACCCCGGGACCGCTATCCTACGAGCAGTACTTC
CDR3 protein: CASTPGPLSYEQYF

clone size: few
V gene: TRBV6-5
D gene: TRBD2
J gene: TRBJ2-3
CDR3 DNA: TGTGCCAGCAGTTACTCGGTGGCGGGGGGGGCCACAGATACGCAGTATTTT
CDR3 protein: CASSYSVAGGATDTQYF

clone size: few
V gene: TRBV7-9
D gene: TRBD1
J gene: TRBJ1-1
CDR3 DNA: TGTGCCAGCAGCTTAGAGGGACAGGGCACTGAAGCTTTCTTT
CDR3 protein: CASSLEGQGTEAFF

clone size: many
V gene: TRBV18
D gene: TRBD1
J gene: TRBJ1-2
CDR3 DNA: TGTGCCAGCTCACCGGGGGGACAGGCAATCTATGGCTACACCTTC
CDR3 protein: CASSPGGQAIYGYTF

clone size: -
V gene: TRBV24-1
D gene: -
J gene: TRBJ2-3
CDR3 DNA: TGTGCCACCAGTGAGGCGGGGCATAGCACAGATACGCAGTATTTT
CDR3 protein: CATSEAGHSTDTQYF

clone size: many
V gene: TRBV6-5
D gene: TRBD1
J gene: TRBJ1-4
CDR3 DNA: TGTGCCAGCACCCGAACGCTGACAGGGGGCTACGAAAAACTGTTTTTT
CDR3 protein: CASTRTLTGGYEKLFF

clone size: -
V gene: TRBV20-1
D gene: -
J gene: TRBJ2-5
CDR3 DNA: TGCAGTGCTAGCCCCGAAATGAGCTTGGAGACCCAGTACTTC
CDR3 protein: CSASPEMSLETQYF

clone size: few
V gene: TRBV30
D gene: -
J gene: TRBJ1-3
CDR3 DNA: TGTGCCTGGAGTACGGGGACTTACTCTGGAAACACCATATATTTT
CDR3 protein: CAWSTGTYSGNTIYF

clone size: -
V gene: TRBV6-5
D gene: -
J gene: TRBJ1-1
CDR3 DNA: TGTGCCAGCAGTTCCGGCGGGACGCTCATGAACACTGAAGCTTTCTTT
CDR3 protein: CASSSGGTLMNTEAFF

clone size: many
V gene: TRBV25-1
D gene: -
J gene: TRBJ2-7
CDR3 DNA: TGTGCCAGCGGCACCGGGACCGCACATTACGAGCAGTACTTC
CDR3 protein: CASGTGTAHYEQYF

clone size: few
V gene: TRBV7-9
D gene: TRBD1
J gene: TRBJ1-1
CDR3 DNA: TGTGCCAGCAGATTTCCCCACGAACAGGGGAGGAACACTGAAGCTTTCTTT
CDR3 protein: CASRFPHEQGRNTEAFF

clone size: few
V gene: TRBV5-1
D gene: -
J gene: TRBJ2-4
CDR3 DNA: TGCGCCAGCAGCTTTGTTCTGGGGGGCAGTCGGAACATTCAGTACTTC
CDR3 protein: CASSFVLGGSRNIQYF

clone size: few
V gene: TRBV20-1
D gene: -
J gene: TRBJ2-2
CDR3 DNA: TGCAGTGCCCGGGCTCCGTGGGCCGGGGAGCTGTTTTTT
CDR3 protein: CSARAPWAGELFF

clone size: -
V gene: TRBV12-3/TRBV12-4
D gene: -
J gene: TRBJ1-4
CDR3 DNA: TGTGCCAGTCGACAGCCATCCGAAGAAAAACTGTTTTTT
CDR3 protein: CASRQPSEEKLFF

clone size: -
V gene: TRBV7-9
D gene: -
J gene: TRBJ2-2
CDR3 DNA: TGTGCCAGCAGCCCGGACGGATACACCGGGGAGCTGTTTTTT
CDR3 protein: CASSPDGYTGELFF

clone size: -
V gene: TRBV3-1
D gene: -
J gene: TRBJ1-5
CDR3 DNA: TGTGCCAGCAGCCATACTATGGGTGGACCCCAGCATTTT
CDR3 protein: CASSHTMGGPQHF

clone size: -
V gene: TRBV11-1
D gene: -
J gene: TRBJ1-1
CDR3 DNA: TGTGCCAGCAGCTCAGGGCGCGGGGGCACTGAAGCTTTCTTT
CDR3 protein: CASSSGRGGTEAFF

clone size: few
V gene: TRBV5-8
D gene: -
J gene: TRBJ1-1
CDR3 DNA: TGTGCCAGCAGCTGGGGGCGGGAGGGATACGGCACTGAAGCTTTCTTT
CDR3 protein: CASSWGREGYGTEAFF

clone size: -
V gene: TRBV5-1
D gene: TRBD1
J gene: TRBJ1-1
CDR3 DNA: TGCGCCAGCAGCTCTACAGGGGGGAACACTGAAGCTTTCTTT
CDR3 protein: CASSSTGGNTEAFF

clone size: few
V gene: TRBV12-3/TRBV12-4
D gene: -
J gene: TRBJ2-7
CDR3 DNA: TGTGCCAGCAGTTCCCCCTACGAGCAGTACTTC
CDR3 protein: CASSSPYEQYF

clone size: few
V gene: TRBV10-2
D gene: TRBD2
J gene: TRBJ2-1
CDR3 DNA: TGCGCCAGCAGTGAGCAACTAGCGGGGTTTTACAATGAGCAGTTCTTC
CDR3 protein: CASSEQLAGFYNEQFF

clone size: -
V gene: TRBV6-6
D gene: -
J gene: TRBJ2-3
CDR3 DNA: TGTGCCAGCAGTTACGTCGGCACCCCCGGAGATACGCAGTATTTT
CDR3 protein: CASSYVGTPGDTQYF

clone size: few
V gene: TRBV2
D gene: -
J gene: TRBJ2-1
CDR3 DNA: TGTGCCAGCAAATCGATATACAATGAGCAGTTCTTC
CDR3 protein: CASKSIYNEQFF

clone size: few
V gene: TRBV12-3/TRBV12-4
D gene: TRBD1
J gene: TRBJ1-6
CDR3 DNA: TGTGCCAGCAGAGTGACAGGGGCGGATTCACCCCTCCACTTT
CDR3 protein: CASRVTGADSPLHF

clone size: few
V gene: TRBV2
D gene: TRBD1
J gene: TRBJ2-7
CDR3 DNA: TGTGCCAGCAGCTCACGACAGGGCCGGGAGCAGTACTTC
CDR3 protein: CASSSRQGREQYF

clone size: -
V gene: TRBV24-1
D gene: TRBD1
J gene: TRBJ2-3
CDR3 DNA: TGTGCCACCAGGGGGACAGGGACAAGCGATACGCAGTATTTT
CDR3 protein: CATRGTGTSDTQYF

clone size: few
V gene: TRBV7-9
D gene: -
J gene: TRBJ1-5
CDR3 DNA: TGTGCCAGCAGCCCGGGACACAATCAGCCCCAGCATTTT
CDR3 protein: CASSPGHNQPQHF